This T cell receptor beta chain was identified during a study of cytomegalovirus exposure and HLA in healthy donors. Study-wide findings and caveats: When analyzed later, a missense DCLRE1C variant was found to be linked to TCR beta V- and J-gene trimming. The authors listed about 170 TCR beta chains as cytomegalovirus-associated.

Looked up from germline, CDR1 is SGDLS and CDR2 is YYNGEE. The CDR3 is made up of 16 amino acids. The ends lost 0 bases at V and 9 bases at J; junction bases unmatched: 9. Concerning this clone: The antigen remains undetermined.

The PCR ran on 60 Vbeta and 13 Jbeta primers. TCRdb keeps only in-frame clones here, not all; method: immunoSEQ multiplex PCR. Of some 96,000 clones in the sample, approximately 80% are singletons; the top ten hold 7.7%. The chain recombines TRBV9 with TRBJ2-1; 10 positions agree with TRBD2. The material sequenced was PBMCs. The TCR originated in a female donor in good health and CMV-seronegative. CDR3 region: CASSVGVVAGGGEQFF. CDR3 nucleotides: TGTGCCAGCAGCGTAGGGGTAGTAGCGGGAGGAGGTGAGCAGTTCTTC.